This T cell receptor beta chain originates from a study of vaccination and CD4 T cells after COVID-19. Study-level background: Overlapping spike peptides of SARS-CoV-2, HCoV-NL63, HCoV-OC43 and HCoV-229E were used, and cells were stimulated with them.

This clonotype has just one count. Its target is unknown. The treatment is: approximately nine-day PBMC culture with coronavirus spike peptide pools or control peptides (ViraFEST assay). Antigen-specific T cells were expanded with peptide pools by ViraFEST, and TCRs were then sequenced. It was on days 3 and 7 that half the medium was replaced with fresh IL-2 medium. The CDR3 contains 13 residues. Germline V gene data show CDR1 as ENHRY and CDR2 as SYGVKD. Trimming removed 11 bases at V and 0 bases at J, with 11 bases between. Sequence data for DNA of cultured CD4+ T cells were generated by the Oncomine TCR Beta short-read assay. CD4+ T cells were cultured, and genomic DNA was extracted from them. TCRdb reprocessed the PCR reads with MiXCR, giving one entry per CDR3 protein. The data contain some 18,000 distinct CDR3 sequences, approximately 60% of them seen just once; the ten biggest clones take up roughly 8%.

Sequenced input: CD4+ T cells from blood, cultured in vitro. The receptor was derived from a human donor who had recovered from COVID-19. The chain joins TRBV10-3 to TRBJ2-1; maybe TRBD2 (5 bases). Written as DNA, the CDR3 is TGTGCCGTCACGGGAAGCTCCTACAATGAGCAGTTCTTC. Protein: CAVTGSSYNEQFF.